One sample yielded the 16 T cell receptor beta chains listed below, sequenced in a study of Ad26.COV2.S vaccination and SARS-CoV-2 variants (dated by TCRdb to about 2021). The library was produced with the immunoSEQ multiplex PCR assay. This is the immuneACCESS table as TCRdb keeps it, with only in-frame sequences that have V and J called. A part of the clones is gone; compared with another copy, unresolved V genes explain less than half, and the rest is unexplained. Within this sample are some 480,000 clones, with roughly 87% of them counted one time only. More than 10% of the sample is taken by the ten largest. The treatment or condition label, as the study defines it: around 19 received Ad26.COV2.S at low or high dose, single or two shots; several received placebo; per-sample allocation not given. Repertoires of vaccine and placebo recipients were sequenced from samples collected on day 63 after the first injection.

The sample here was peripheral blood, taken in a trial of Ad26.COV2.S vaccine versus placebo. These receptors were taken from a person between 18 and 59 years old who received the Ad26.COV2.S COVID-19 vaccine or a placebo.

This chain's CDR3 is CASSFKANTEAFF. The DNA for the CDR3 is TGTGCCAGCAGTTTTAAGGCTAACACTGAAGCTTTCTTT. The chain employs TRBV6-2 or TRBV6-3 and TRBJ1-1; D call uncertain. The CDR3 runs 13 residues. Trimming stripped 4 bases from V and 2 bases from J, with 8 bases between. The V gene's germline CDR1 is MNHEY and CDR2 SVGEGT.

The V gene is TRBV2, the J gene TRBJ1-4; 9 bases fit TRBD1. J was trimmed by 7 bases and V by 5 bases; bases with no gene match: 8. CDR1 and CDR2 from the germline V gene are SNHLY and FYNNEI. This CDR3 has 15 residues. CDR3 bases: TGTGCCAGCAGTATTGCCGGGACAGGGTCTGAAAAACTGTTTTTT. This translates into CASSIAGTGSEKLFF.

The chain's CDR3 is CASSFDRGRLTF. The CDR3 DNA reads as TGTGCCAGCAGTTTTGACAGGGGCCGGCTCACCTTC. This rearrangement joins TRBV27 to TRBJ1-2, with 8 bases fitting TRBD1. V gave up 3 bases and J gave up 13 bases; unmatched junction bases: 7. Germline CDR1 reads MNHEY; CDR2 reads SMNVEV (reference sequence). The CDR3 contains 12 residues.

This clone was picked up a small number of times. The gene calls are TRBV2 and TRBJ1-1; D is ambiguous. The germline gives CDR1 SNHLY, CDR2 FYNNEI. This CDR3 spans 13 amino acids. V was pared by 6 bases and J by 1 base, with 9 bases between. The CDR3 spells CASRSRTNTEAFF. CDR3 DNA: TGTGCCAGCAGATCTAGGACGAACACTGAAGCTTTCTTT.

The chain couples TRBV5-5 to TRBJ2-2, with 8 bases identical to TRBD1. The CDR3 has 15 residues. Germline loops: CDR1 SGHKS, CDR2 YYEKEE (reference sequence). The J segment lost 6 bases and the V segment lost 4 bases, leaving 8 bases of the junction unmatched. CDR3 nucleotides: TGTGCCAGCAGCCGACCGGGACAGGTGGCCGGGGAGCTGTTTTTT. Translated: CASSRPGQVAGELFF.

The CDR3 sequence: CATTWAYEQYF. The CDR3 bases are TGTGCCACCACATGGGCCTACGAGCAGTACTTC. The chain uses TRBV25-1 and TRBJ2-7; no reliable D call. This CDR3 has 11 residues. Trimming took off 10 bases at V and 2 bases at J, with 9 bases between the two ends. From germline, CDR1 is MGHDK and CDR2 SYGVNS.

CDR3 sequence: CASSEDRSNTEAFF. The CDR3 coding sequence is TGTGCCAGCAGTGAGGACAGATCGAACACTGAAGCTTTCTTT. V gene TRBV28 combines with J gene TRBJ1-1; a possible D gene is TRBD1 (6 bases). V dropped 5 bases and J dropped 1 base, with 11 bases sitting between them. Per germline, CDR1 MDHEN and CDR2 SYDVKM. The CDR3 contains 14 residues.

This clone was counted once. The chain employs TRBV21-1 and TRBJ2-5; TRBD2, as called in the table, went unchecked against the DNA. TRBV21-1 has pseudogene status. The CDR3 length is 16 residues. CDR3 coding DNA: TGTGCCAGCAGCAAAGGGCTAGCGGGAGACCGAGAGACCCAGTACTTC. This gives the protein CASSKGLAGDRETQYF.

This chain connects TRBV29-1 to TRBJ2-1, with 8 bases that match TRBD1. The CDR3 totals 16 residues. Germline trimming cut 5 bases from V and 0 bases from J; bases unmatched to any gene: 9. The germline V gene encodes CDR1 SQVTM and CDR2 ANQGSEA. The CDR3 sequence is CSVPGDRKSSYNEQFF. In DNA form, the CDR3 reads TGCAGCGTTCCTGGGGACAGGAAGAGCTCCTACAATGAGCAGTTCTTC.

The chain recombines TRBV28 with TRBJ1-1; D is perhaps TRBD1 (6 bases). Germline V gene lookup returns CDR1 MDHEN and CDR2 SYDVKM. V was cut by 6 bases and J by 3 bases, with 14 bases left in between. CDR3 length: 14 amino acids. The CDR3 region is CASRQQGGHTEAFF. The CDR3 bases are TGTGCCAGCAGGCAACAGGGTGGGCACACTGAAGCTTTCTTT.

Only one count was recorded for this clone. The rearrangement links TRBV7-9 to TRBJ1-1, with D hard to call. The CDR3 spans 14 residues. Germline lookup yields CDR1 SEHNR and CDR2 FQNEAQ (reference sequence). V was shortened by 5 bases and J by 0 bases, with 10 bases between the two germline ends. In DNA, the CDR3 is TGTGCCAGCAGCCCTGCGGGCTTGAACACTGAAGCTTTCTTT. Its protein is CASSPAGLNTEAFF. The variable domain in full, with the rest retrieved from reference TRBV7-9 and TRBJ1-1, is DTGVSQNPRHKITKRGQNVTFRCDPISEHNRLYWYRQTLGQGPEFLTYFQNEAQLEKSRLLSDRFSAERPKGSFSTLEIQRTEQGDSAMYLCASSPAGLNTEAFFGQGTRLTVV.

This chain joins TRBV7-9 and TRBJ2-5; D gene uncertain. The CDR3 contains 13 residues. From germline, CDR1 is SEHNR and CDR2 FQNEAQ (reference sequence). V shed 2 bases and J shed 4 bases, with 8 bases lying between them. CDR3 sequence (DNA): TGTGCCAGCAGCTTAAGTCCGGGAGAGACCCAGTACTTC. Encoded protein: CASSLSPGETQYF.

This chain links TRBV7-2 with TRBJ2-3; the match to TRBD2 covers 7 bases. Looked up from germline, CDR1 is SGHTA and CDR2 is FQGNSA. CDR3 length equals 15 residues. The V and J ends lost 7 bases and 6 bases, in that order; junction bases with no gene match: 13. The CDR3 nucleotides read TGTGCCAGCATTCCGGGACTAAGGGGTGTGGATACGCAGTATTTT. Translating it yields CASIPGLRGVDTQYF.

The chain uses TRBV10-3 and TRBJ2-1, with TRBD2 matching 8 bases. The CDR3 length is 16 residues. V lost 6 bases to trimming and J lost 9 bases; unmatched junction nucleotides: 16. Germline-derived CDR1 and CDR2 are ENHRY and SYGVKD. CDR3 bases: TGTGCCATCAGAGACGGGACTAGAAGGGTCGGTAGTGAGCAGTTCTTC. Translation gives CAIRDGTRRVGSEQFF.

This rearrangement joins TRBV9 to TRBJ2-3; 7 nucleotides match TRBD1. Per the germline V gene, CDR1 is SGDLS and CDR2 is YYNGEE. V trimming: 0 bases; J trimming: 6 bases; junction bases outside the gene matches: 7. The CDR3 is 15 residues long. DNA of the CDR3: TGTGCCAGCAGCGTAGAATCTAAGACAGGGGATACGCAGTATTTT. It specifies CASSVESKTGDTQYF.

This clone appeared once. The chain combines TRBV13 with TRBJ2-3, with 7 bases fitting TRBD1. CDR3 length: 15 amino acids. The V gene's germline CDR1 is PRHDT and CDR2 FYEKMQ (reference sequence). V shed 2 bases and J 2 bases; nucleotides not matched to a gene: 4. In nucleotides, the CDR3 is TGTGCCAGCAGCTTACGACAGGGTTCCACAGATACGCAGTATTTT. Protein sequence: CASSLRQGSTDTQYF.